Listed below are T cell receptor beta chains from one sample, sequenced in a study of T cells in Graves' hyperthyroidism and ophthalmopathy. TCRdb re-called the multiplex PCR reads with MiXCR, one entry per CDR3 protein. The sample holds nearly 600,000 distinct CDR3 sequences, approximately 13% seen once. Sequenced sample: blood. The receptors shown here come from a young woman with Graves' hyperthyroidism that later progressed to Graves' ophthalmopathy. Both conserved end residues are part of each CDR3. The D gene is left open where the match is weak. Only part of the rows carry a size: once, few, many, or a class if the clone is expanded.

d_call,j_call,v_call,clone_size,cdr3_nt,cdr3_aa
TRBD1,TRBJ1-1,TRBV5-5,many,TGTGCCAGCAGCTGGAAGGGACAGGGGTTCATGAACACTGAAGCTTTCTTT,CASSWKGQGFMNTEAFF
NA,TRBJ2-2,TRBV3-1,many,TGTGCCAGCAGCCAAGAGATGGTCAGGAACACCGGGGAGCTGTTTTTT,CASSQEMVRNTGELFF
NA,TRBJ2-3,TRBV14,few,TGTGCCAGCAGCCAAGACTCCCAGGAGCCCCAAAGGGAGTATTTT,CASSQDSQEPQREYF
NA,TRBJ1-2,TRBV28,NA,TGTGCCAGCAGTTCCGGGGGCGGGTACTATGGCTACACCTTC,CASSSGGGYYGYTF
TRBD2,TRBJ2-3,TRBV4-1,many,TGCGCCAGCAGCCAAGAAGGAGCGGGGGGGAGCACAGATACGCAGTATTTT,CASSQEGAGGSTDTQYF
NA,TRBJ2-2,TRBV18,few,TGTGCCAGCTCACCACCTATCGGGGCCGCGGGCGGGGAGCTGTTTTTT,CASSPPIGAAGGELFF
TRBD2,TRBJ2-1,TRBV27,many,TGTGCCAGCAGTCCAACAGGGACTAGCGGGAGACTCTCCTACAATGAGCAGTTCTTC,CASSPTGTSGRLSYNEQFF
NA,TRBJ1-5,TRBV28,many,TGTGCCAGCAGTTCCGGAGGGCTCAATCAGCCCCAGCATTTT,CASSSGGLNQPQHF
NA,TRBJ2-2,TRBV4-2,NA,TGTGCCAGCAGCCAAGATAGGATCGGGGGAGTCACCGGGGAGCTGTTTTTT,CASSQDRIGGVTGELFF
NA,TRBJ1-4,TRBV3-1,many,TGTGCCAGCAGCCAAGGGGATGCTAATGAAAAACTGTTTTTT,CASSQGDANEKLFF
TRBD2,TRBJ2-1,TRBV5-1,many,TGCGCCAGCAGCTCTACTAGCGGGAGCGTAAATGAGCAGTTCTTC,CASSSTSGSVNEQFF